The 18 T cell receptor beta chains listed next were all sequenced from one sample in a study of CXCR3-negative and CXCR3-positive naive CD8 T cells (dated by TCRdb to between 2018 and 2021). Broad study findings and their caveats: Compared with CXCR3-negative naive cells, CXCR3-positive naive cells had TRB CDR3s with higher hydrophobicity (lower Kidera factor 4), lower energy, and higher strength and volume indices.

Instrument on record: NextSeq 550. The Human TCR Profiling Kit (MiLaboratory) was used to prepare UMI-labeled 5' RACE TRB cDNA libraries. TCRdb reprocessed the public reads and reports one entry per CDR3 protein sequence, without DNA. This sample's clone table shows 75,000 to 90,000 distinct CDR3 sequences. The leading ten clones occupy 0.6% to 0.7% of the sample. These receptors have no identified antigens. The sample taken for sequencing was naive CXCR3+ CD8+ T cells from blood. Per the publication, the cell subset or site label means: CD45RO-CCR7+CD27+CD95- naive CD8+ T cells expressing CXCR3 (TNR3+). Source of these receptors: a human donor in good health. Some clones in this sample may be carry-over from other donors' samples.

This sequence joins TRBV28 and TRBJ2-2; the D call of TRBD2 rests on TCRdb alone, since no DNA is present to check it. The length of the CDR3 is 14 residues. Germline-derived CDR1 and CDR2 are MDHEN and SYDVKM. CDR3 sequence reads: CASSGREVTGELFF.

This chain joins TRBV28 and TRBJ1-1. The V gene's germline CDR1 is MDHEN and CDR2 SYDVKM. This CDR3 has 13 amino acids. CDR3 amino acids: CASSFWMNTEAFF.

This chain links TRBV2 with TRBJ1-5. Germline lookup yields CDR1 SNHLY and CDR2 FYNNEI. This CDR3 is built from 11 residues. Here the CDR3 reads CASGRDQPQHF.

V gene TRBV7-3 combines with J gene TRBJ1-1; the D gene TCRdb calls, TRBD1, cannot be checked with no DNA. Looked up from germline, CDR1 is SGHTA and CDR2 is FQGTGA. There are 17 residues in the CDR3. CDR3 protein: CASSPGQGAVGNTEAFF.

Here the CDR3 reads CASSLEGPTYNEQFF. The gene calls are TRBV5-1 and TRBJ2-1; TCRdb gives TRBD1 as the D gene, but with no DNA this cannot be confirmed. The CDR3 extends over 15 amino acids. The germline gives CDR1 SGHRS, CDR2 YFSETQ.

The chain couples TRBV7-3 to TRBJ2-1; the TCRdb call, TRBD2, lacks DNA for checking. This CDR3 contains 19 residues. CDR1 and CDR2 (germline): SGHTA, FQGTGA. CDR3 in amino acids: CASSLMGSTGLAVNNEQFF. Using reference TRBV7-3 and TRBJ2-1 for the parts outside the CDR3, the full variable domain is GAGVSQTPSNKVTEKGKYVELRCDPISGHTALYWYRQSLGQGPEFLIYFQGTGAADDSGLPNDRFFAVRPEGSVSTLKIQRTERGDSAVYLCASSLMGSTGLAVNNEQFFGPGTRLTVL.

The CDR3 loop is CASSPGQGPTYEQYF. This chain connects TRBV5-1 to TRBJ2-7; the D gene TCRdb calls, TRBD1, cannot be checked with no DNA. CDR1 is SGHRS, CDR2 YFSETQ, per germline. This CDR3 has 15 amino acids.

The chain carries TRBV28 and TRBJ2-2; TCRdb proposes TRBD2, but this gene call is untestable without DNA. In germline, CDR1 is MDHEN, CDR2 SYDVKM. CDR3 length: 15 residues. The CDR3: CASSFGTKDTGELFF.

The chain couples TRBV6-5 to TRBJ2-5; with no DNA, the TCRdb D assignment of TRBD1 cannot be verified. This CDR3 is built from 14 residues. Germline assignment: CDR1 MNHEY and CDR2 SVGAGI. CDR3 residues: CASSRQGEEETQYF.

This chain links TRBV29-1 with TRBJ1-1; without DNA, the TCRdb call of TRBD1 cannot be checked. In germline, CDR1 is SQVTM, CDR2 ANQGSEA. This CDR3 region has 14 residues. CDR3 sequence: CSVEGTGLGTEAFF.

This rearrangement joins TRBV15 to TRBJ2-5; checking the TCRdb D call of TRBD1 is not possible without DNA. There are 14 residues in the CDR3. CDR1 is LNHNV, CDR2 YYDKDF, per germline (reference sequence). This CDR3 reads CATSRFIGAGTQYF.

The rearrangement joins TRBV28 to TRBJ2-7; with no DNA, the TCRdb D assignment of TRBD1 cannot be verified. Germline-derived CDR1 and CDR2 are MDHEN and SYDVKM. The CDR3 contains 14 residues. CDR3 amino acids: CASSRQGSSYEQYF.

The rearrangement uses TRBV13 and TRBJ1-1. Per the germline V gene, CDR1 is PRHDT and CDR2 is FYEKMQ (reference sequence). The CDR3 length is 14 residues. CDR3: CASSSLEGGTEAFF.

This chain joins TRBV6-6 and TRBJ1-5; the D call of TRBD1 rests on TCRdb alone, since no DNA is present to check it. Germline V CDR1 and CDR2: MNHNY, SVGAGI (reference sequence). The CDR3 totals 14 residues. This chain's CDR3 is CASSMGVSNQPQHF.

The V and J genes are TRBV5-1 and TRBJ2-7. Germline V CDR1 and CDR2: SGHRS, YFSETQ. The CDR3 is made up of 13 amino acids. Here the CDR3 reads CASSLEDSYEQYF.

The chain carries TRBV27 and TRBJ2-6. The CDR3 is 13 amino acids. CDR1 and CDR2 (germline): MNHEY, SMNVEV (reference sequence). This CDR3 reads CASSVSGANVLTF.

CDR3 region: CASSFRASVGETQYF. The chain carries TRBV28 and TRBJ2-5; TCRdb's D call of TRBD2 is untestable without DNA. In germline, CDR1 is MDHEN, CDR2 SYDVKM. This CDR3 has 15 amino acids.

The rearrangement links TRBV19 to TRBJ2-2; the D call from TCRdb, TRBD1, cannot be confirmed without DNA. This CDR3 has 17 residues. CDR1 is LNHDA and CDR2 is SQIVND in the germline V gene (reference sequence). The CDR3 protein is CASTPRRGTDNTGELFF.